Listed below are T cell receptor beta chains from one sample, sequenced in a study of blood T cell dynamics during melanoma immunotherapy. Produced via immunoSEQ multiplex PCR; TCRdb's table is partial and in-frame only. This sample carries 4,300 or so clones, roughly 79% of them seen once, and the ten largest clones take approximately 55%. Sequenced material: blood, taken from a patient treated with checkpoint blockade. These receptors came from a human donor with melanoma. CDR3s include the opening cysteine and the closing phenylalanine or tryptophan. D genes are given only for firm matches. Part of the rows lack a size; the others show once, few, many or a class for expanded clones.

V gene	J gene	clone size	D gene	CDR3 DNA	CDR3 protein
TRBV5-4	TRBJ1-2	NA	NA	TGTGCCAGCAGCTTACAGACGAACTATGGCTACACCTTC	CASSLQTNYGYTF
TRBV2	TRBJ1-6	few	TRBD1	TGTGCCAGCAGCGGACAGGGGAGCTCCTATAATTCACCCCTCCACTTT	CASSGQGSSYNSPLHF
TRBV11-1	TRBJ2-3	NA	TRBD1	TGTGCCAGCAGCGTAGGGACAGGGGTAGATACGCAGTATTTT	CASSVGTGVDTQYF
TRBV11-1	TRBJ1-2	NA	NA	TGTGCCAGCAGCTTAGGGTCCGGGGAAGGCTACACCTTC	CASSLGSGEGYTF
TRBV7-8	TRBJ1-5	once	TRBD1	TGTGCCAGCAGCCCAACCGGGACAGGGCCGTATGGCAATCAGCCCCAGCATTTT	CASSPTGTGPYGNQPQHF
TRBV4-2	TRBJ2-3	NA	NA	TGTGCCAGCAGCCAAGATCTTGGATGGTGGGCCACAGATACGCAGTATTTT	CASSQDLGWWATDTQYF
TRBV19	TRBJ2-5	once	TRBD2	TGTGCCAGTAGCGGCGGGGGGTATGAGACCCAGTACTTC	CASSGGGYETQYF
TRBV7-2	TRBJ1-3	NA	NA	TGTGCCAGCAGCCCCGAAGCGGACTGGCGAAACACCATATATTTT	CASSPEADWRNTIYF
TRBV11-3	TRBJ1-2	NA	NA	TGTGCCAGCAGCTTAGCAAGGGTGAGGCATGGCTACACCTTC	CASSLARVRHGYTF
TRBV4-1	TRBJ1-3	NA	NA	TGCGCCAGCAGCCATCTAGAAGGACGGGAGCTCTGGAAACACCATATATTT	CASSHLEGRELWKHHIF
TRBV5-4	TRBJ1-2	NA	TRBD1	TGTGCCAGCAGCTTGGAGGACAGGGACTATGGCTACACCTTC	CASSLEDRDYGYTF
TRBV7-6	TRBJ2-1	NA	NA	TGTGCCAGCAGTTTATACTCGGGGGCGCCTGGGAACAATGAGCAGTTCTTC	CASSLYSGAPGNNEQFF
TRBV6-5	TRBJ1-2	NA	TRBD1	TGTGCCAGCAGTTATCCCAGGGGGCTTGGCTACACCTTC	CASSYPRGLGYTF
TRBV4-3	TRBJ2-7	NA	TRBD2	TGCGCCAGCAGCCGGTCTGGGGGGGCCTACGAGCAGTACTTC	CASSRSGGAYEQYF
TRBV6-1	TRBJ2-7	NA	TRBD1	TGTGCCAGCAGTGAAGCGACAGGGGGCGCCTACGAGCAGTACTTC	CASSEATGGAYEQYF
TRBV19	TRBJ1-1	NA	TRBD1	TGTGCCAGTAACCCTCGGGACAGACACACTGAAGCTTTCTTT	CASNPRDRHTEAFF
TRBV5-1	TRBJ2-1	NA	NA	TGCGCCAGCAGCTTGGGACAGGTAGCCTACAATGAGCAGTTCTTC	CASSLGQVAYNEQFF
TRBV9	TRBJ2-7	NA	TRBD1	TGTGCCAGCAGCGTAAGGACAGGGGCCTACGAGCAGTACTTC	CASSVRTGAYEQYF
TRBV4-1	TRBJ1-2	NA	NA	TGCGCCAGCAGCCAAGTATTGGGGCTAAACTATGGCTACACCTTC	CASSQVLGLNYGYTF
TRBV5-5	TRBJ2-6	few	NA	TGTGCCAGCAGCTTGGCCAGCTCTGGGGCCAACGTCCTGACTTTC	CASSLASSGANVLTF
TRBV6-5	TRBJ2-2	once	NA	TGTGCCACCGAGGGGAACACCGGGGAGCTGTTTTTT	CATEGNTGELFF
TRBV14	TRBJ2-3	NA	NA	TGTGCCAGCAGCCAAGACCCCCCTGGGAGGAGCACAGATACGCAGTATTTT	CASSQDPPGRSTDTQYF
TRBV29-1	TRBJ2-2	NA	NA	TGCAGCGTTGAGGGGCAGGCGCGCACCGGGGAGCTGTTTTTT	CSVEGQARTGELFF